This T cell receptor (beta chain) was recovered during a study of T cells after yellow fever vaccination. Study-wide background: Fractions with few cells were prepared using SMART-Seq v4 Ultra Low Input. Overall study results and limits: Secondary responses were weaker yet peaked faster, day 5 versus 15.

Template-switching 5'RACE yielded the TCR cDNA; a universal primer site and UMIs were added in the process. TCRdb itself ran the 5' RACE reads through MiXCR, one entry per CDR3 protein. The sample has approximately 550,000 distinct CDR3 sequences; 19% are singletons. The germline V gene has CDR1 SGHDN and CDR2 FVKESK. The length of the CDR3 is 15 residues. The ends lost 4 bases at V and 6 bases at J; junction bases unmatched: 8. For this clonotype: Its antigen is unidentified.

Source: PBMCs, taken 15 days after the yellow fever booster vaccination. The chain joins TRBV14 to TRBJ2-2; 7 positions match TRBD2. The receptor's source is a man younger than 40 who received the YFV17D yellow fever vaccine. CDR3 protein: CASSPAGTIAGELFF. The CDR3 nucleotides are TGTGCCAGCAGCCCCGCCGGGACTATCGCCGGGGAGCTGTTTTTT.